The 13 T cell receptor beta chains presented below share a single source sample, sequenced in a study of cytomegalovirus exposure and HLA in healthy donors. Amplification used 60 Vbeta primers and 13 Jbeta primers. Here immunoSEQ multiplex PCR was the method, and the copy in TCRdb shows in-frame clones only, minus some. The profile shows 95,000 to 150,000 clones, roughly 75% of them singletons. The sample consisted of PBMCs. The receptor set was obtained from a woman aged 45 to 65 in good health and CMV-seronegative.

This clone was found a few times. The sample carries other DNA sequences with the same CDR3. The chain recombines TRBV4-3 with TRBJ2-2; D may be TRBD2 (6 bases). This CDR3 comprises 16 residues. The V end lost 0 bases, the J end lost 2 bases, and 10 bases lay between the germline ends. Per the germline V gene, CDR1 is LGHNA and CDR2 is YSLEER. The CDR3 protein is CASSQEAGPNTGELFF. CDR3 DNA: TGCGCCAGCAGCCAAGAGGCGGGACCTAACACCGGGGAGCTGTTTTTT.

The J gene is TRBJ2-1, the V gene TRBV10-3, with 14 bases fitting TRBD2. Trimming took 6 bases from V and 4 from J; bases not matched to a gene: 2. CDR1 is ENHRY, CDR2 SYGVKD, per germline. The CDR3 consists of 15 residues. CDR3 sequence (DNA): TGTGCCATCAGCCGACTAGCGGGAGGGTACAATGAGCAGTTCTTC. Its translation is CAISRLAGGYNEQFF.

This clone was found once. This chain joins TRBV5-4 and TRBJ2-7; 11 bases align to TRBD2. V lost 0 bases to trimming and J lost 2 bases; unmatched junction nucleotides: 7. The CDR3 extends over 17 amino acids. The germline V gene encodes CDR1 SGHNT and CDR2 YYREEE (reference sequence). Here the CDR3 reads CASSLEGGTSGTYEQYF. The DNA for the CDR3 is TGTGCCAGCAGCTTGGAAGGGGGGACTAGCGGAACCTACGAGCAGTACTTC.

The chain recombines TRBV6-5 with TRBJ1-5; no clear D gene. CDR1 is MNHEY, CDR2 SVGAGI, per germline. V dropped 0 bases and J dropped 2 bases, with 8 bases sitting between them. This CDR3 contains 15 residues. Written as DNA, the CDR3 is TGTGCCAGCAGTTACTCGCGCGCTGGCAATCAGCCCCAGCATTTT. Translated: CASSYSRAGNQPQHF.

Regarding this clone: The germline gene is not matched at one end of the junction; a read error may be the cause. The V call is TRBV7-9, the J call TRBJ2-7; 7 nucleotides agree with TRBD1. This CDR3 is built from 13 residues. Germline CDR1 is SEHNR and CDR2 is FQNEAQ (reference sequence). CDR3 residues: CSSSRGQNYEQYF. CDR3 DNA sequence: TGTTCCAGCAGCCGGGGACAGAACTACGAGCAGTACTTC.

The rearrangement joins TRBV7-2 to TRBJ2-3; 13 bases agree with TRBD2. Germline V gene data show CDR1 as SGHTA and CDR2 as FQGNSA. After removal of 5 bases from V and 5 bases from J, the junction contained 10 bases not matched to a gene. The CDR3 contains 17 residues. The CDR3 nucleotides read TGTGCCAGCAGCCAGGGACTAGCGGGAAGACGAGTAGATACGCAGTATTTT. Residues: CASSQGLAGRRVDTQYF.

The V gene is TRBV6-5, the J gene TRBJ2-3; D uncertain. Germline V gene lookup returns CDR1 MNHEY and CDR2 SVGAGI. This CDR3 contains 14 residues. Between the trimmed V and J ends, which lost 5 bases and 2 bases, there was a span of 11 bases. CDR3 bases: TGTGCCAGCAGTGCCCGCTTAGTCACAGATACGCAGTATTTT. Its translation is CASSARLVTDTQYF.

The rearrangement links TRBV4-2 to TRBJ2-4, with D unclear. Per the germline V gene, CDR1 is LGHNA and CDR2 is YNFKEQ. The CDR3 has 14 residues. With 0 bases removed from V and 8 bases from J, the gap between germline ends came to 11 bases. The CDR3 DNA follows: TGTGCCAGCAGCCAAGAGCCAGGTTTGGACATTCAGTACTTC. This encodes CASSQEPGLDIQYF.

The chain is built from TRBV6-1 and TRBJ2-7, with D uncertain. Trimming left V 3 bases short and J 1 base short, with 7 bases between. This CDR3 contains 13 residues. The germline gives CDR1 MNHNS, CDR2 SASEGT. CDR3 sequence: CASSEAVSYEQYF. DNA for the CDR3: TGTGCCAGCAGTGAGGCAGTTTCCTACGAGCAGTACTTC.

This clone was seen more than once but under ten times. Here the CDR3 reads CASERVPGGYTF. CDR3 nucleotide sequence: TGTGCCTCGGAGCGGGTGCCGGGGGGCTACACCTTC. The V gene is TRBV30, the J gene TRBJ1-2; D call uncertain. With 7 bases removed from V and 8 bases from J, the gap between germline ends came to 17 bases. Per germline, CDR1 GTSNPN and CDR2 SVGIG (reference sequence). The CDR3 has 12 residues.

The chain uses TRBV7-2 and TRBJ2-7, with D possibly matching TRBD2 (6 bases). The V end was cut by 5 bases, the J end by 7 bases, with 12 bases between. The CDR3 is made up of 12 amino acids. Germline CDR1 reads SGHTA; CDR2 reads FQGNSA. CDR3 amino acids: CASSLGLKEQYF. In nucleotides, the CDR3 is TGTGCCAGCAGCCTAGGACTAAAGGAGCAGTACTTC.

The chain uses TRBV25-1 and TRBJ2-2; D remains ambiguous. Trimming left V 9 bases short and J 3 bases short, with 14 bases between. The CDR3 loop spans 14 amino acids. Looked up from germline, CDR1 is MGHDK and CDR2 is SYGVNS. The CDR3 spells CASQLHQDTGELFF. The CDR3 bases are TGTGCCAGTCAACTCCATCAAGACACCGGGGAGCTGTTTTTT.

The chain recombines TRBV5-1 with TRBJ2-1, with a possible D match to TRBD1 (5 bases). CDR3 length: 16 amino acids. The germline V gene has CDR1 SGHRS and CDR2 YFSETQ. V was cut by 0 bases and J by 6 bases, with 16 bases left in between. DNA of the CDR3: TGCGCCAGCAGCTTGGAAGTGACAGCGAACCTCAATGAGCAGTTCTTC. This gives the protein CASSLEVTANLNEQFF.